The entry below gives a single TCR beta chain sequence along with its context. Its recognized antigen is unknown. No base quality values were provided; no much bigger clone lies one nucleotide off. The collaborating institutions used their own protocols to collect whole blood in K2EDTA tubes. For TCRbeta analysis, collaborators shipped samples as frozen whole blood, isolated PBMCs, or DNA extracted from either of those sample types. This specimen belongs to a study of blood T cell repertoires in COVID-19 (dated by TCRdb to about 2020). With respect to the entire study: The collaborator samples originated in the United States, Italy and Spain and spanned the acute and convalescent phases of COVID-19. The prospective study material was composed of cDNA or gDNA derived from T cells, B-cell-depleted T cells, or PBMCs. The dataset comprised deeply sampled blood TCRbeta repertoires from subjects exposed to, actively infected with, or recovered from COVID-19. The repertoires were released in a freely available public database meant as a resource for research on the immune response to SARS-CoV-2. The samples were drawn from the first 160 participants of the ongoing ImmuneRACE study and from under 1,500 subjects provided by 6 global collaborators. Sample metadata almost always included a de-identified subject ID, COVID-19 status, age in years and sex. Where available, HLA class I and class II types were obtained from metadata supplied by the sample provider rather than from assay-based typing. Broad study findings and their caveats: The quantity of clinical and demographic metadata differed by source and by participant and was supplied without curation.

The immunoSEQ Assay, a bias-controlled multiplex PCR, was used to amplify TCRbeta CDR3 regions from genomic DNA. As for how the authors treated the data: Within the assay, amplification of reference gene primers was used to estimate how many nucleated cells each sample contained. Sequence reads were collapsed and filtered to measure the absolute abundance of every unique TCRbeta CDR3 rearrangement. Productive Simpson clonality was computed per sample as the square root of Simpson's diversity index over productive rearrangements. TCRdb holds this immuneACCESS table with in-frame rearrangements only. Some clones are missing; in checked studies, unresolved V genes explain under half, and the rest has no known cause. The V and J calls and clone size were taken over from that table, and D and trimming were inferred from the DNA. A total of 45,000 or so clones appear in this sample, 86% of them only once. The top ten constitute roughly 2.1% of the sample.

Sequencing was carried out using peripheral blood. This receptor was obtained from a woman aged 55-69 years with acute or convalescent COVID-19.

The DNA is TGTGCCAGCAGTTCCAGGGGGCAGCGTGGCTACACCTTC. The encoded protein is CASSSRGQRGYTF. The V gene is TRBV6-5 and the J gene is TRBJ1-2; TRBD1 lines up with 8 middle nucleotides. The CDR3 sequence holds 13 residues, the cysteine and phenylalanine included. This entry keeps only the CDR3 DNA: 39 bases, framed from base 1. CDR1 and CDR2 are drawn from the germline V gene: MNHEY, SVGAGI. Compared with germline, V lacks 4 bases and J lacks 7 bases; bases without a gene match: 5.